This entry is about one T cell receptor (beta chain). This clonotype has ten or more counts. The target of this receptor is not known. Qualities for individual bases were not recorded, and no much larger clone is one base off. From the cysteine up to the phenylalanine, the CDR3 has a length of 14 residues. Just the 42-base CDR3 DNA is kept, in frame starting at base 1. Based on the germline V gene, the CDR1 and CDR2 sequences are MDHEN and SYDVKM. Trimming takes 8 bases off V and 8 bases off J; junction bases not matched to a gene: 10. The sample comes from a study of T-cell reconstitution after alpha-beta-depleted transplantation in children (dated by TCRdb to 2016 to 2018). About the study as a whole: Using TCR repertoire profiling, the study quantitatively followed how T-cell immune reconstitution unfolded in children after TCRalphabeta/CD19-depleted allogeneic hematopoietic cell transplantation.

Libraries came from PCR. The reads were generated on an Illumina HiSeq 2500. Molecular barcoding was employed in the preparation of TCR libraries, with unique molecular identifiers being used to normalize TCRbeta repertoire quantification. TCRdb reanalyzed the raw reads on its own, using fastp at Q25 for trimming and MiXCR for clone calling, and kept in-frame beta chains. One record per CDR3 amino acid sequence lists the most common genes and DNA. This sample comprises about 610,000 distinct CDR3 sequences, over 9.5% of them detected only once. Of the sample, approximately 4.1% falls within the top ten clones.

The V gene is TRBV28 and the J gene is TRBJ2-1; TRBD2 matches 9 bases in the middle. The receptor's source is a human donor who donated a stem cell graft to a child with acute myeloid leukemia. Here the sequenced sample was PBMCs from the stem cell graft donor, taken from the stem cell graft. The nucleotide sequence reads TGTGCCAGCTATCCTAGCGGGATTACAGATGAGCAGTTCTTC. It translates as CASYPSGITDEQFF. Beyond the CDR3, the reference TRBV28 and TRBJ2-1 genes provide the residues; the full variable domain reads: DVKVTQSSRYLVKRTGEKVFLECVQDMDHENMFWYRQDPGLGLRLIYFSYDVKMKEKGDIPEGYSVSREKKERFSLILESASTNQTSMYLCASYPSGITDEQFFGPGTRLTVL.